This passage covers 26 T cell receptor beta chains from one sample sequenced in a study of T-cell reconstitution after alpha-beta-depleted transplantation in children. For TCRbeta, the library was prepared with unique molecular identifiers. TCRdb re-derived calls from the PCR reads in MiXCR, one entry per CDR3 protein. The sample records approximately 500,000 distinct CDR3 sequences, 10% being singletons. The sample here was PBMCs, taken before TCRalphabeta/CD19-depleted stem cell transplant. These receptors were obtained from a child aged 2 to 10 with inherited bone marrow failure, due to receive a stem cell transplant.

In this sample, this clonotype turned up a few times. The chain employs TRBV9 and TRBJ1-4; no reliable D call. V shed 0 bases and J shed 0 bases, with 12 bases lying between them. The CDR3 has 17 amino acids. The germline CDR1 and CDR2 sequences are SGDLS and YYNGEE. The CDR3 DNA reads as TGTGCCAGCAGCGTAGGGGTTGGGGTTGCAACTAATGAAAAACTGTTTTTT. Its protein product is CASSVGVGVATNEKLFF. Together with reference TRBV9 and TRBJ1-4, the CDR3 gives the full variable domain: DSGVTQTPKHLITATGQRVTLRCSPRSGDLSVYWYQQSLDQGLQFLIQYYNGEERAKGNILERFSAQQFPDLHSELNLSSLELGDSALYFCASSVGVGVATNEKLFFGSGTQLSVL.

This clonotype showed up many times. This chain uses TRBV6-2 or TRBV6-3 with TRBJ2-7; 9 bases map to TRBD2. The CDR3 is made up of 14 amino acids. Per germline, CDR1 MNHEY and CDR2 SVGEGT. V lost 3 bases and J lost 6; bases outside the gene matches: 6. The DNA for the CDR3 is TGTGCCAGCAGTTATAGCGGGAGCAGGTTCGAGCAGTACTTC. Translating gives CASSYSGSRFEQYF.

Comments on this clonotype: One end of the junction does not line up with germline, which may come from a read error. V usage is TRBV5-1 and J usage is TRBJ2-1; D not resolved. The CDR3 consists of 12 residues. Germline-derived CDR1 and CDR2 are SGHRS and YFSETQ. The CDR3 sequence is CASSLGENEQIF. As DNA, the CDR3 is TGCGCCAGCAGCTTGGGGGAAAATGAGCAGATCTTC. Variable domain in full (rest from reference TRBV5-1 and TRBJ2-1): KAGVTQTPRYLIKTRGQQVTLSCSPISGHRSVSWYQQTPGQGLQFLFEYFSETQRNKGNFPGRFSGRQFSNSRSEMNVSTLELGDSALYLCASSLGENEQIFGPGTRLTVL.

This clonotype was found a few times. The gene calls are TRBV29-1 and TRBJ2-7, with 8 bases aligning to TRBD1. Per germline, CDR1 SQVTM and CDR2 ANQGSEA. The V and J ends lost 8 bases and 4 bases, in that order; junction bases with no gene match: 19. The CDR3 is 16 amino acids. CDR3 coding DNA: TGCAGCTCTTGGGGGCCCGGACAGGGTTCTAGATACGAGCAGTACTTC. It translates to CSSWGPGQGSRYEQYF.

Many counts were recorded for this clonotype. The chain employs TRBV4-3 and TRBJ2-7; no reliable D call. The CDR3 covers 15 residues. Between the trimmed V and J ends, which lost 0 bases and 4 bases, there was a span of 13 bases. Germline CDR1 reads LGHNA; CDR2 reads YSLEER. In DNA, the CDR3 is TGCGCCAGCAGCCAAGATTGGGGTGTGGCGTACGAGCAGTACTTC. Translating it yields CASSQDWGVAYEQYF.

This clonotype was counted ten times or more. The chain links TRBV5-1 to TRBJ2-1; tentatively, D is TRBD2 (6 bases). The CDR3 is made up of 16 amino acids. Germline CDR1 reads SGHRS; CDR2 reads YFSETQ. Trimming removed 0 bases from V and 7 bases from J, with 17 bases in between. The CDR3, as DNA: TGCGCCAGCAGCTTGGCCCTGGGAGGTTCTGGAAATGAGCAGTTCTTC. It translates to CASSLALGGSGNEQFF.

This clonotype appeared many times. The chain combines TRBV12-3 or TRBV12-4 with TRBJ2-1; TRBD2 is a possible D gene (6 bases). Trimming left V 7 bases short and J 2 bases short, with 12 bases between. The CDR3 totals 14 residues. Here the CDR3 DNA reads TGTGCCAGCACCCTCGGGACTCCCTACAATGAGCAGTTCTTC. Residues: CASTLGTPYNEQFF.

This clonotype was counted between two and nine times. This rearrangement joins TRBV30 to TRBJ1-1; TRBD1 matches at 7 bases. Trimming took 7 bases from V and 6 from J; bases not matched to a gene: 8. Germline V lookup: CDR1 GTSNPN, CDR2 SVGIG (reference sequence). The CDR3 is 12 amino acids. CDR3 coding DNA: TGTGCCTCAGGGGGACAGTGGCCTGAAGCTTTCTTT. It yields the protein CASGGQWPEAFF.

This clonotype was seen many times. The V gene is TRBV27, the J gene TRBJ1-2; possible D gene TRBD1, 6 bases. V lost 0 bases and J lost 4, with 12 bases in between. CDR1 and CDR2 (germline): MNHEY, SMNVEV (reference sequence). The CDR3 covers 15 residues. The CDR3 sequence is CASSLSKGGFYGYTF. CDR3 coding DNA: TGTGCCAGCAGTTTATCGAAGGGGGGATTCTATGGCTACACCTTC.

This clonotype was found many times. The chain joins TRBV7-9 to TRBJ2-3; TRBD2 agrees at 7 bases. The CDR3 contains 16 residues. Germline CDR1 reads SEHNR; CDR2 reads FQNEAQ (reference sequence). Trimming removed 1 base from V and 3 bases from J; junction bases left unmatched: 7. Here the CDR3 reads CASSLESAGVTDTQYF. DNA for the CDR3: TGTGCCAGCAGCTTAGAATCTGCGGGAGTGACAGATACGCAGTATTTT.

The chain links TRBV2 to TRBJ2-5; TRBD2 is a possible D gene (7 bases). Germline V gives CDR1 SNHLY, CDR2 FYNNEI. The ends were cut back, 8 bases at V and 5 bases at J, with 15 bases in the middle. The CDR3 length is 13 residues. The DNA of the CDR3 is TGTGCCAGCGGGGCCAGGGGAGGGGAGACCCAGTACTTC. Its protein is CASGARGGETQYF.

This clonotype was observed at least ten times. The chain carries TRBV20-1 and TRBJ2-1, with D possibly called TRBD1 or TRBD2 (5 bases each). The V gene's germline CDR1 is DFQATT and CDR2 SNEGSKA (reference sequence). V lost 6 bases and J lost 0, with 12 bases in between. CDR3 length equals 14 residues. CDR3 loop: CSAEWGSSYNEQFF. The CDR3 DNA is TGCAGTGCGGAGTGGGGGAGCTCCTACAATGAGCAGTTCTTC.

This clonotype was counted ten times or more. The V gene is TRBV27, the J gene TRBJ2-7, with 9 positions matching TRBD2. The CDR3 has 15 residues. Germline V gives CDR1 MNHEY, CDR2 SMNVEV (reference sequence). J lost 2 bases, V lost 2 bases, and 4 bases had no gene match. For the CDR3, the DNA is TGTGCCAGCAGTTTAATCGGACTAGCGACCTACGAGCAGTACTTC. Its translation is CASSLIGLATYEQYF.

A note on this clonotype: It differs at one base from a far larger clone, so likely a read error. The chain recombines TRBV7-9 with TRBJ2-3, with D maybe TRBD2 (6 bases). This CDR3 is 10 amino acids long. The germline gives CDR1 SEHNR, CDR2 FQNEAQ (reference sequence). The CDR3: CPSSGDTQYF. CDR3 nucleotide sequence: TGTCCCAGCAGCGGGGATACGCAGTATTTT.

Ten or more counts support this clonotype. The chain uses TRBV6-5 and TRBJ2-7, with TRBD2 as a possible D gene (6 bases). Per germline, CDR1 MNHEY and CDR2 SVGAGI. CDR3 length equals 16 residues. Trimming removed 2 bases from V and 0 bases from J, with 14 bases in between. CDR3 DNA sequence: TGTGCCAGCAGTTACCCAGGGACTGTCAGCTCCTACGAGCAGTACTTC. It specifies CASSYPGTVSSYEQYF.

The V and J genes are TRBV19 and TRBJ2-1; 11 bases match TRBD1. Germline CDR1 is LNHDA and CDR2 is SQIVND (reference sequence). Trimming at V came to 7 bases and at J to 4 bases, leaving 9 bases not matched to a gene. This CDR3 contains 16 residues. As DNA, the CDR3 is TGTGCCAGTAAGAGTTATGGGACAGGGGGTTACAATGAGCAGTTCTTC. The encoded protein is CASKSYGTGGYNEQFF.

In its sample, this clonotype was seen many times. CDR3 sequence reads: CASRLAGSDTGELFF. The DNA of the CDR3 is TGTGCCAGCAGACTAGCGGGATCCGACACCGGGGAGCTGTTTTTT. The chain links TRBV5-5 to TRBJ2-2; 10 bases agree with TRBD2. The J segment lost 3 bases and the V segment lost 5 bases, leaving 4 bases of the junction unmatched. Germline V lookup: CDR1 SGHKS, CDR2 YYEKEE (reference sequence). The CDR3 length is 15 residues.

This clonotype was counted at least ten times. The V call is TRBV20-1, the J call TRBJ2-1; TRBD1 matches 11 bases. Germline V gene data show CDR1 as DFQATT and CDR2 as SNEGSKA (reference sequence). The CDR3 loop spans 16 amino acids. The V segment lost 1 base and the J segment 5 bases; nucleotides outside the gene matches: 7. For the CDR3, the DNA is TGCAGTGCTAGAGGGACAGGGGGCACTTGGAACAATGAGCAGTTCTTC. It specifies CSARGTGGTWNNEQFF.

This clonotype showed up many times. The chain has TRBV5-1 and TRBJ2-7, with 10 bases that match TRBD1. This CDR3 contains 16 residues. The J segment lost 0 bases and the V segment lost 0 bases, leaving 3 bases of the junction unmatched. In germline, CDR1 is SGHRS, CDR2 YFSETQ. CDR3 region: CASSLGQGAISYEQYF. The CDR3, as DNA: TGCGCCAGCAGCTTGGGACAGGGGGCCATCTCCTACGAGCAGTACTTC.

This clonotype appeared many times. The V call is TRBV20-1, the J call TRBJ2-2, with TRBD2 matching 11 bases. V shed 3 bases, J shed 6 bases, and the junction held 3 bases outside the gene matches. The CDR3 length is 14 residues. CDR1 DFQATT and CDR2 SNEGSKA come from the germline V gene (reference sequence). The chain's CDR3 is CSARILAGAGELFF. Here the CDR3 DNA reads TGCAGTGCTAGGATACTAGCGGGAGCCGGGGAGCTGTTTTTT.

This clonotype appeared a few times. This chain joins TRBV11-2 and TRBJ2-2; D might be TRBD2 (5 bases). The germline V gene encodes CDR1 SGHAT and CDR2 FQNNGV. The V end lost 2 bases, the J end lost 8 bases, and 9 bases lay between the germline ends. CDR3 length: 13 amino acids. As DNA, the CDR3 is TGTGCCAGCAGCTTACATCGACTAGGGGAGCTGTTTTTT. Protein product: CASSLHRLGELFF.

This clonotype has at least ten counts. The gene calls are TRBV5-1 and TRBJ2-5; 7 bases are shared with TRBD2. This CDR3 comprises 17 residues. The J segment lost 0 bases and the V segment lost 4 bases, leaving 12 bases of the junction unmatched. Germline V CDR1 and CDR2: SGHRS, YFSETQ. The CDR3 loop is CASSPGLVPWYQETQYF. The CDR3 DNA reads TGCGCCAGCAGCCCAGGACTAGTACCCTGGTACCAAGAGACCCAGTACTTC.

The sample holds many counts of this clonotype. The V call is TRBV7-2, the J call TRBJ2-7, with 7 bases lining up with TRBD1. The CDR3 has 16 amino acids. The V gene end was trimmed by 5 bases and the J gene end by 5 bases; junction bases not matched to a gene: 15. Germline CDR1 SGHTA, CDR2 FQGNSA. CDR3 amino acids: CASSPRPGQLYDEQYF. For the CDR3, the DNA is TGTGCCAGCAGCCCTCGTCCGGGACAGTTGTACGACGAGCAGTACTTC.

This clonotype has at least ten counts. CDR3 amino acids: CASSQRAGDTGELFF. Written as DNA, the CDR3 is TGTGCCAGCAGCCAAAGAGCGGGAGACACCGGGGAGCTGTTTTTT. The rearrangement joins TRBV3-1 to TRBJ2-2; 8 bases align to TRBD2. Germline V gene data show CDR1 as LGHDT and CDR2 as YNNKEL (reference sequence). The CDR3 loop spans 15 amino acids. The junction had 2 bases not matched to a gene; V was cut back by 2 bases and J by 3 bases.

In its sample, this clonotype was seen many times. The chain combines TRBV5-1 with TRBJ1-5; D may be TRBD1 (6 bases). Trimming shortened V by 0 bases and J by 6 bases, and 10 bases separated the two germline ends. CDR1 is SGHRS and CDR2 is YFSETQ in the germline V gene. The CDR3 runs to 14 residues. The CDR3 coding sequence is TGCGCCAGCAGCTTGGTGGCAGGGGTTCAGCCCCAGCATTTT. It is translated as CASSLVAGVQPQHF.

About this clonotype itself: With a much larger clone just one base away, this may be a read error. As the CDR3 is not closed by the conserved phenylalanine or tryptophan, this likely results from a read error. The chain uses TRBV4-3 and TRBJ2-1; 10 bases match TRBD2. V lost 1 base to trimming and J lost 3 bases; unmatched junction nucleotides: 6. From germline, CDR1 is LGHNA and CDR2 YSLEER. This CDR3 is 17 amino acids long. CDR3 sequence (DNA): TGCGCCAGCAGCCAAGTGGTTCCTAGCGGGAGCTACAATGAGCAGTTCTGC. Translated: CASSQVVPSGSYNEQFC.